This paragraph reports one TCR beta chain. The antigen is unknown. TCRdb reanalysed the reads using MiXCR and keeps one entry per CDR3 protein. The table lists hundreds of thousands of distinct CDR3 sequences, more than 30% of them singletons. This sample is part of a study of T cell repertoires in cytomegalovirus infection. The CDR3 is made up of 15 amino acids. V dropped 5 bases and J dropped 2 bases, with 15 bases sitting between them. In germline, CDR1 is LNHDA, CDR2 SQIVND (reference sequence). This chain connects TRBV19 to TRBJ1-2; D gene uncertain. The specimen comprised cultured PBMCs, sampled from culture after CMV antigen stimulation. The sequence came from a human donor in good health (CMV status not recorded). Some clones in this sample may be carry-over from other donors' samples. CDR3 amino acids: CASSSPRTGNYGYTF. In DNA, the CDR3 is TGTGCCAGTAGTTCTCCCCGGACGGGGAACTATGGCTACACCTTC.